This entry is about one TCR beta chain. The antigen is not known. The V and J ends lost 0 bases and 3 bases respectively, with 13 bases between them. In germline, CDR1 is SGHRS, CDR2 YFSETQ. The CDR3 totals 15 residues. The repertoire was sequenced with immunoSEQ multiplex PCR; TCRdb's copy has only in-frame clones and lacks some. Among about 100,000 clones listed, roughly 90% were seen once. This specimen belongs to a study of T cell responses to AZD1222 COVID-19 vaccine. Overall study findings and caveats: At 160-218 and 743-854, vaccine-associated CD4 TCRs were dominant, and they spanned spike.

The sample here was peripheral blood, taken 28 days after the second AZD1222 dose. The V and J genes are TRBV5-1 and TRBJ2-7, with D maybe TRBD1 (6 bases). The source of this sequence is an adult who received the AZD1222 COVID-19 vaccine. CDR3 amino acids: CASSLEGRGNYEQYF. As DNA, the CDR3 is TGCGCCAGCAGCTTGGAGGGCAGGGGCAACTACGAGCAGTACTTC. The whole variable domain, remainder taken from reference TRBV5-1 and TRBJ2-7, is KAGVTQTPRYLIKTRGQQVTLSCSPISGHRSVSWYQQTPGQGLQFLFEYFSETQRNKGNFPGRFSGRQFSNSRSEMNVSTLELGDSALYLCASSLEGRGNYEQYFGPGTRLTVT.